The rows below give T cell receptor beta chains drawn from one sample of a study of blood T cell repertoires in COVID-19. TCRdb's copy holds only in-frame clones and misses some; the assay was immunoSEQ multiplex PCR. Here the sample spans 130,000 to 150,000 clones, over 75% being singletons. The sequenced sample was peripheral blood. The receptors derive from a man aged 18 to 30 with COVID-19, enrolled during active disease. The conserved cysteine and the conserved F or W are not part of the CDR3 here. A D gene is named only where the DNA matches it firmly.

TRBV6-5 | NA | ASSYSGGSNQPQH
TRBV28 | TRBD2 | ASSDSGSDAGELF
TRBV18 | NA | ASSLQGSGYT
TRBV27 | TRBD1 | ASGDRDSGANVLT
TRBV11-3 | NA | ASSLAGRDDGKETQY
TRBV6-6 | TRBD1 | ASSWSGQGAHNEQF
TRBV4-3 | NA | ASSQDGGPTGELF
TRBV6-1 | NA | ASSEKGRY
TRBV29-1 | TRBD2 | SVGLLAGYEQY
TRBV6-5 | NA | ASSYHARTEAF
TRBV7-9 | TRBD1 | ASSGQGRTEAF
TRBV15 | NA | ATSGRQSTGIQY
TRBV19 | NA | ASIPSGGRGYT
TRBV30 | TRBD1 | AWTRDRGNYGYT
TRBV19 | NA | ASTAQGGGVTTGELF
TRBV11-2 | NA | ASGSGNEQF
TRBV28 | TRBD1 | ASSGRQGINQPQH
TRBV29-1 | NA | SVRTDQETQY
TRBV3-1/TRBV3-2 | TRBD2 | ASSQGYRSGFNTDTQY
TRBV19 | NA | ASSTTAANYGYT
TRBV14 | NA | ASSHDRFGYT
TRBV19 | NA | ASSIGLAKNIQY
TRBV7-2 | NA | ASSSYTRGSGNTIY
TRBV4-1 | TRBD1 | ASSQRTGGTEAF
TRBV6-5 | TRBD2 | ASSYSGTSGTHQY
TRBV4-3 | TRBD1 | ASSGTGETDTQY
TRBV6-5 | TRBD1 | ASRYYTGGNTDTQY
TRBV11-2 | TRBD2 | ASRIAGVYEQY
TRBV4-3 | TRBD1 | ASSQGPHGTGGYEQY
TRBV9 | TRBD2 | ASSVTGLVFDEQF
TRBV5-4 | NA | ASSSQGAGNTIY
TRBV4-1 | NA | ASSQLSTGELF
TRBV6-2/TRBV6-3 | NA | ASSYRGAVSSHYGYT
TRBV19 | TRBD1 | ASSGDRSYEQY
TRBV27 | NA | ASRPGHDNYGYT
TRBV29-1 | TRBD1 | SVRPRDRPYEQY
TRBV19 | NA | ASRIPDRPNQPQH
TRBV28 | NA | ASSLSGVGYT
TRBV2 | NA | ASSERIEAF
TRBV4-3 | NA | ASSQGRDEQF
TRBV11-2 | TRBD1 | ASSPIRGTGYEQY
TRBV29-1 | TRBD2 | SAAVSGRVYEQY
TRBV28 | NA | ASRAGLSGYT
TRBV9 | NA | ASSASGGSTDTQY
TRBV2 | TRBD2 | ASSLWTSGRYNEQF
TRBV13 | NA | ASSLGRGEQF
TRBV7-2 | NA | ASSLVGPRDTIY
TRBV15 | TRBD2 | ATSRERAGVVYEQY
TRBV19 | TRBD1 | ASSKTGTAYEQY
TRBV27 | NA | ASSFRGPNSPLH